This TCR beta chain is drawn from a study of regulatory and conventional T cells in breast cancer (dated by TCRdb to between 2015 and 2017). The CDR3 contains 13 residues, cysteine and phenylalanine counted. Only the CDR3 DNA stays, 39 bases, in frame from base 1. V sheds 1 base and J sheds 2 bases, leaving 8 bases between their ends. CDR1 and CDR2, looked up from the germline V gene (reference sequence), are GTSNPN and SVGIG. This clonotype is described as medium-sized (0.01 to 0.1%). Its antigen is currently not known. No much larger clonotype is one base removed from it; base qualities were not supplied. The library was generated by PCR. For sequencing, an Illumina MiSeq was employed. TCRdb reprocessed the public reads (quality trimming at Q25 with fastp, clone calling with MiXCR) and kept in-frame beta chains. When rows share a CDR3 protein, they turn into one entry using the most common DNA and genes. The sample profile shows more than 15,000 distinct CDR3 sequences; 32% of them were found once. Jointly, the top ten make up 1.5% to 2% of the sample.

The rearrangement joined TRBV30 to TRBJ2-5, with the identity of the D gene unclear. The sample taken for sequencing was conventional T cells from blood. This receptor was obtained from a female donor in good health. The CDR3 region reads CAWSGSLQETQYF. The sequenced DNA: TGTGCCTGGAGTGGGTCGCTACAAGAGACCCAGTACTTC.